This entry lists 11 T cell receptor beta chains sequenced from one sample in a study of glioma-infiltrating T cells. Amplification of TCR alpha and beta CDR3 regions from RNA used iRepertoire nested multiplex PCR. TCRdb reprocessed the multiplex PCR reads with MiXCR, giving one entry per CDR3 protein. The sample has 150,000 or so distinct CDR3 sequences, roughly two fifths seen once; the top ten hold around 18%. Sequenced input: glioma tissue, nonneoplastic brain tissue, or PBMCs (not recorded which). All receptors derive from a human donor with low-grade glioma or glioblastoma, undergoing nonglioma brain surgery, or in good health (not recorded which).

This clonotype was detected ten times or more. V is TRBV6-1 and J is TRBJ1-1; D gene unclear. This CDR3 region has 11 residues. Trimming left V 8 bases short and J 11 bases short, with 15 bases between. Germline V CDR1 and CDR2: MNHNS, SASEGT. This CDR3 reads CASGFTGSAFF. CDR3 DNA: TGTGCCAGCGGATTCACCGGTAGTGCTTTCTTT.

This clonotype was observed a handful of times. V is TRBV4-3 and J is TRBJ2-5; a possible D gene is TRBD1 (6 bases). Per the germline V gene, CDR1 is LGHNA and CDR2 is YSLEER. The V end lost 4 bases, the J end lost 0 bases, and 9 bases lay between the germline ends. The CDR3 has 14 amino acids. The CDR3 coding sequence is TGCGCCAGCAGCCTCCGGGACAACCAAGAGACCCAGTACTTC. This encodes CASSLRDNQETQYF.

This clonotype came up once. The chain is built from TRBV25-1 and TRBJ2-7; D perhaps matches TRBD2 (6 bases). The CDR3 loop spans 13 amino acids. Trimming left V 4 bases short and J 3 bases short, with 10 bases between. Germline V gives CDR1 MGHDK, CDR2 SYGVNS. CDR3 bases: TGTGCCAGCAGTGTGTTCGGGAGCTACGAGCAGTACTTC. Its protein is CASSVFGSYEQYF.

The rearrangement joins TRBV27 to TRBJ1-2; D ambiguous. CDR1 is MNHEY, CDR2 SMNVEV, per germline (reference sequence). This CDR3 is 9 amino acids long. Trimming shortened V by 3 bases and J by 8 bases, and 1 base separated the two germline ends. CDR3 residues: CASSLGYTF. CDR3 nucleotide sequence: TGTGCCAGCAGTTTGGGCTACACCTTC.

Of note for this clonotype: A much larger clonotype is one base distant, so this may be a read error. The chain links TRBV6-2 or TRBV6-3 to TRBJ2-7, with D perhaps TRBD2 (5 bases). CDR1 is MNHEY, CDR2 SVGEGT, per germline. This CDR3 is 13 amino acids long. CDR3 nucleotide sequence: TGTGCCAGCAGTTACTCCCGCGACTACGGGCAGTACTTC. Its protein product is CASSYSRDYGQYF.

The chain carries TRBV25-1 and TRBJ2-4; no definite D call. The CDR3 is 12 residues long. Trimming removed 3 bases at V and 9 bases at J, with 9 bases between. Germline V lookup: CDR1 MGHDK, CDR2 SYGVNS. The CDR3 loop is CASSDFSSIQYF. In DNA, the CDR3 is TGTGCCAGCAGTGATTTTTCCAGCATTCAGTACTTC.

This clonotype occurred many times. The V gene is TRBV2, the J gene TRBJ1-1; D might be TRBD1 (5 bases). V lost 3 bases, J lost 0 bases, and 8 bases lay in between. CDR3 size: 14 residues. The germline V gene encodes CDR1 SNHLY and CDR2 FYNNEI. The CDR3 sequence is CASSDAGLNTEAFF. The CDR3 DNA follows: TGTGCCAGCAGTGACGCAGGGTTGAACACTGAAGCTTTCTTT.

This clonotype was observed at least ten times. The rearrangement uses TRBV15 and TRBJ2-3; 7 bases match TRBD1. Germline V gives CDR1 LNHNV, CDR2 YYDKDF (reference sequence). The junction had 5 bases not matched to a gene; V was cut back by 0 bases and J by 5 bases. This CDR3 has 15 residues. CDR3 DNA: TGTGCCACCAGCAGAGAAGGGGGCGCGGTAGATACGCAGTATTTT. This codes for CATSREGGAVDTQYF.

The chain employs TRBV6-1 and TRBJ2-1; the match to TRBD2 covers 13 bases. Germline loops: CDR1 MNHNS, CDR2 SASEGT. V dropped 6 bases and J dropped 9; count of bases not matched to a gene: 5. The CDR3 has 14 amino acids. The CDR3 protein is CASRGTSGTSEQFF. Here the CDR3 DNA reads TGTGCCAGCAGGGGGACTAGCGGGACGAGTGAGCAGTTCTTC.

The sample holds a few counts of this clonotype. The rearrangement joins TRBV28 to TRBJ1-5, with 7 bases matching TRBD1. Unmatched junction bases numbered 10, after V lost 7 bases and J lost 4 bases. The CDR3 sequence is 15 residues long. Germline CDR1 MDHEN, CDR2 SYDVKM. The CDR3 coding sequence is TGTGCCAGCACGGAGGTGGGGGACAGAAATCAGCCCCAGCATTTT. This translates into CASTEVGDRNQPQHF.

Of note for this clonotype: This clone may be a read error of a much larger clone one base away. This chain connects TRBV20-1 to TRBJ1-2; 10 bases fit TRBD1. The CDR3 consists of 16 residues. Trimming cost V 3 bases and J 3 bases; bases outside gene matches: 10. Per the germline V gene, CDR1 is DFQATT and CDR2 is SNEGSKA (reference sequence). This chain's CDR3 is CSASTLGTGADYGYTF. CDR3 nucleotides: TGCAGTGCTAGTACTCTTGGGACAGGGGCGGACTATGGCTACACCTTC.